This TCR beta chain was sequenced for a study of response to subunit inactivated influenza vaccine. V lost 4 bases, J lost 8 bases, and 6 bases stayed unmatched. The CDR3 contains 13 residues. Germline CDR1 and CDR2: SQVTM and ANQGSEA. TCRdb independently ran MiXCR on the RT-PCR reads; one entry per CDR3 protein. There are more than 600,000 distinct CDR3 sequences in the sample; about 18% occur only once, and 11% lies in the top ten. V gene TRBV29-1 combines with J gene TRBJ1-4; 8 bases match TRBD1. Here the sequenced sample was PBMCs from blood, taken about 5 days after vaccination. The receptor comes from a man between 45 and 60 years old who received an inactivated influenza vaccine. The CDR3 here is CSVVGQGVEKLFF. CDR3 in DNA: TGCAGCGTTGTTGGACAGGGAGTAGAAAAACTGTTTTTT.